These 3 T cell receptor beta chains originate from one sample sequenced in a study of beta chain features in type 1 diabetes. Sequenced material consisted of expressed TCRB transcripts (all of the isolated RNA was reverse transcribed). Method: immunoSEQ multiplex PCR; TCRdb's copy keeps in-frame clones and lacks some. The sample lists about 45,000 clones, over 50% occurring once. Sequencing was performed on Tregs from blood. The source is a woman under 30 in good health.

The V gene is TRBV28, the J gene TRBJ2-5; weak D call: TRBD2 (5 bases). The ends were cut back, 3 bases at V and 7 bases at J, with 15 bases in the middle. Germline V gives CDR1 MDHEN, CDR2 SYDVKM. The CDR3 runs to 14 residues. For the CDR3, the DNA is TGTGCCAGCAGTTTGACGGGTACGGGAAGGACCCAGTACTTC. It translates to CASSLTGTGRTQYF.

This sequence joins TRBV7-9 and TRBJ2-6; 10 nucleotides line up with TRBD1. The length of the CDR3 is 18 residues. V was pared by 4 bases and J by 4 bases, with 10 bases of the junction left unmatched. CDR1 is SEHNR, CDR2 FQNEAQ, per germline (reference sequence). CDR3 loop: CASSSLGQGLTGANVLTF. The CDR3 DNA is TGTGCCAGCAGCTCCTTGGGACAGGGGCTAACGGGGGCCAACGTCCTGACTTTC. Drawing the rest from reference TRBV7-9 and TRBJ2-6, the complete variable domain is DTGVSQNPRHKITKRGQNVTFRCDPISEHNRLYWYRQTLGQGPEFLTYFQNEAQLEKSRLLSDRFSAERPKGSFSTLEIQRTEQGDSAMYLCASSSLGQGLTGANVLTFGAGSRLTVL.

The chain combines TRBV5-6 with TRBJ1-2, with a possible D match to TRBD1 (5 bases). Trimming pared 0 bases from V and 7 bases from J, leaving 10 bases between. CDR3 size: 13 residues. The germline V gene has CDR1 SGHDT and CDR2 YYEEEE. The CDR3 DNA reads TGTGCCAGCAGCTTGGAGTTTAGGGGTGGCTACACCTTC. This encodes CASSLEFRGGYTF. Variable domain in full (rest from reference TRBV5-6 and TRBJ1-2): DAGVTQSPTHLIKTRGQQVTLRCSPKSGHDTVSWYQQALGQGPQFIFQYYEEEERQRGNFPDRFSGHQFPNYSSELNVNALLLGDSALYLCASSLEFRGGYTFGSGTRLTVV.